There are a few counts of the clone carrying this T cell receptor beta chain. The data originate from a study of low-dose radiotherapy and immunotherapy resistance in tumors. About the study: Over 26 weeks, cohort 2 got 1 Gy every two weeks, reaching 13 Gy. Both drugs were delivered intravenously to patients (nivolumab 240 mg every two weeks and ipilimumab 1 mg/kg every six weeks). Aspirin 300 mg, taken orally and daily, was given to patients for four cycles from cycle 1 day 1.

The V end was cut by 3 bases, the J end by 2 bases, with 8 bases between. From germline, CDR1 is MNHEY and CDR2 SMNVEV (reference sequence). CDR3 size: 13 residues. Indicated time point: after trial treatment. Treatment of the sample: LDRT plus nivolumab, ipilimumab, low-dose cyclophosphamide and aspirin (RACIN trial). Donors were treated with nivolumab, ipilimumab, aspirin, and low-dose cyclophosphamide and radiotherapy. TRAV- and TRBV-specific primers primed first-strand cDNA, covering alpha and beta chains. TCR amplification ran 15 to 20 PCR cycles using constant-region and V-primer adapter primers. TCRdb reanalysed the reads using MiXCR and keeps one entry per CDR3 protein. The repertoire holds under 90,000 distinct CDR3 sequences, with around a sixth as singletons.

The chain joins TRBV27 to TRBJ2-7, with D possibly being TRBD2 (5 bases). This clonotype was sampled from a male donor with prostate cancer. This material consisted of PBMCs, taken after low-dose radiotherapy plus immunotherapy. CDR3 in amino acids: CASSFGETYEQYF. Here the CDR3 DNA reads TGTGCCAGCAGTTTCGGGGAAACCTACGAGCAGTACTTC.